One and the same sample provided the 18 T cell receptor beta chains below, sequenced in a study of blood T cells in healthy people across ages. Next came a second PCR, run for about 7 to 12 cycles, which used a sample-barcoded 5' primer along with a J-beta primer mix. TCRdb recomputed calls from the 5' RACE reads with MiXCR, one row per CDR3 protein. The sample yields roughly 1,500,000 distinct CDR3 sequences, 30% to 35% seen once. The sample was blood. The receptor source for this set is a woman in her thirties in good health.

The table lists this clonotype with a few counts. The chain uses TRBV27 and TRBJ2-6; 7 nucleotides line up with TRBD1. CDR3 length: 19 residues. Losses at the gene ends were 1 base for V and 4 bases for J; bases not matched to a gene: 13. Germline V gives CDR1 MNHEY, CDR2 SMNVEV (reference sequence). The CDR3 region is CASSLFLGGASSGANVLTF. CDR3 coding DNA: TGTGCCAGCAGTTTATTTTTAGGGGGCGCTTCGTCCGGGGCCAACGTCCTGACTTTC.

This rearrangement joins TRBV20-1 to TRBJ2-7, with D perhaps assigned TRBD1 or TRBD2 (6 bases each). CDR3 length: 14 residues. Trimming took off 5 bases at V and 0 bases at J, with 14 bases between the two ends. Germline V gene lookup returns CDR1 DFQATT and CDR2 SNEGSKA (reference sequence). The DNA of the CDR3 is TGCAGTGCTTCACCGGGGGCGATCTCCTACGAGCAGTACTTC. It yields the protein CSASPGAISYEQYF.

In nucleotides, the CDR3 is TGCGCCAGCAGTAAGGGGACCGGGGAGCTGTTTTTT. Translated: CASSKGTGELFF. The chain employs TRBV10-1 and TRBJ2-2, with TRBD1 as a possible D gene (5 bases). CDR1 is WNHNN, CDR2 SYGVQD, per germline (reference sequence). V lost 5 bases, J lost 5 bases, and 6 bases lay in between. This CDR3 has 12 residues.

The V and J genes are TRBV7-9 and TRBJ2-7; D is uncertain. In germline, CDR1 is SEHNR, CDR2 FQNEAQ (reference sequence). V was clipped by 5 bases and J by 2 bases, with 22 bases between them. The CDR3 totals 17 residues. The CDR3 DNA is TGTGCCAGCAGCCAATCTTTACTGTGGGAAGACACCTACGAGCAGTACTTC. Its translation is CASSQSLLWEDTYEQYF. Using reference TRBV7-9 and TRBJ2-7 for the parts outside the CDR3, the full variable domain is DTGVSQNPRHKITKRGQNVTFRCDPISEHNRLYWYRQTLGQGPEFLTYFQNEAQLEKSRLLSDRFSAERPKGSFSTLEIQRTEQGDSAMYLCASSQSLLWEDTYEQYFGPGTRLTVT.

This clonotype has ten or more counts. The V and J genes are TRBV20-1 and TRBJ2-3, with TRBD2 as a possible D gene (6 bases). The ends were cut back, 5 bases at V and 0 bases at J, with 15 bases in the middle. This CDR3 is built from 15 residues. From germline, CDR1 is DFQATT and CDR2 SNEGSKA (reference sequence). The CDR3 DNA follows: TGCAGTGCTGAGGCGGGACTCACTAGCACAGATACGCAGTATTTT. The encoded protein is CSAEAGLTSTDTQYF.

This clonotype was seen a handful of times. The genes are TRBV20-1 and TRBJ1-5; D may be TRBD1 (5 bases). Trimming removed 5 bases at V and 3 bases at J, with 17 bases between. CDR3 length: 15 amino acids. Germline V lookup: CDR1 DFQATT, CDR2 SNEGSKA (reference sequence). CDR3: CSARPGWGVNQPQHF. CDR3 sequence (DNA): TGCAGTGCTCGGCCGGGGTGGGGGGTCAATCAGCCCCAGCATTTT.

The chain carries TRBV20-1 and TRBJ2-5, with 8 bases matching TRBD1. Trimming at V came to 3 bases and at J to 1 base, leaving 7 bases not matched to a gene. Germline lookup yields CDR1 DFQATT and CDR2 SNEGSKA (reference sequence). The length of the CDR3 is 15 residues. This chain's CDR3 is CSAREDRVLQETQYF. CDR3 bases: TGCAGTGCTAGGGAGGACAGGGTGCTCCAAGAGACCCAGTACTTC.

The chain joins TRBV12-3 or TRBV12-4 to TRBJ1-5; D call uncertain. This CDR3 is built from 14 residues. V dropped 3 bases and J dropped 7 bases, with 13 bases sitting between them. CDR3 DNA: TGTGCCAGCAGTTTTTCCCAGGCGGGGCAGCCCCAGCATTTT. It translates to CASSFSQAGQPQHF.

The rearrangement uses TRBV3-1 and TRBJ2-1; D gene ambiguous. The CDR3 covers 16 residues. V was trimmed by 3 bases and J by 7 bases, leaving 19 bases between them. Germline values: CDR1 LGHDT, CDR2 YNNKEL (reference sequence). The CDR3 loop is CASSQARKTGRNEQFF. The CDR3 nucleotides are TGTGCCAGCAGCCAGGCCAGGAAGACGGGTAGAAATGAGCAGTTCTTC.

This clonotype was observed a few times. This chain uses TRBV5-1 with TRBJ1-1; 12 bases map to TRBD1. The CDR3 extends over 15 amino acids. V lost 4 bases and J lost 7; bases outside the gene matches: 8. Germline CDR1 and CDR2: SGHRS and YFSETQ. The CDR3 DNA sequence: TGCGCCAGCAGCCGGGACAGGGGGCCGTTAGATGAAGCTTTCTTT. Protein sequence: CASSRDRGPLDEAFF.

This clonotype was found a few times. CDR3 residues: CASNSLRAPYNEQFF. CDR3 DNA: TGTGCCAGCAATTCACTGAGAGCCCCCTACAATGAGCAGTTCTTC. The chain carries TRBV5-5 and TRBJ2-1; no definite D call. This CDR3 contains 15 residues. Between the trimmed V and J ends, which lost 6 bases and 2 bases, there was a span of 15 bases. Germline V gene sequence: CDR1 SGHKS, CDR2 YYEKEE (reference sequence). Variable domain in full (rest from reference TRBV5-5 and TRBJ2-1): DAGVTQSPTHLIKTRGQQVTLRCSPISGHKSVSWYQQVLGQGPQFIFQYYEKEERGRGNFPDRFSARQFPNYSSELNVNALLLGDSALYLCASNSLRAPYNEQFFGPGTRLTVL.

Regarding this clonotype: The junction departs from the called germline gene at one end, perhaps through a read error. The gene calls are TRBV10-1 and TRBJ2-3; tentatively, D is TRBD1 (6 bases). Germline CDR1 and CDR2: WNHNN and SYGVQD (reference sequence). The CDR3 loop spans 18 amino acids. The DNA for the CDR3 is TGCGCCAGCAGTGAGCGACAAACAGGGATCTCTAGCACAGAGACGCAGTATTTT. Translated, it gives CASSERQTGISSTETQYF.

Of note for this clonotype: This may come from a read error, since a much larger clone is one base off. The rearrangement uses TRBV20-1 and TRBJ2-7; 7 bases fit TRBD2. The CDR3 has 16 residues. The germline gives CDR1 DFQATT, CDR2 SNEGSKA (reference sequence). V was pared by 3 bases and J by 3 bases, with 14 bases of the junction left unmatched. CDR3 nucleotides: TGCAGTGCTAGCGGTACTAGCGCAACCGCTCACTACGAGCAGTACTTC. It codes for CSASGTSATAHYEQYF.

This clonotype was detected a few times. J is TRBJ2-5 and V is TRBV5-1, with D tentatively TRBD1 or TRBD2 (5 bases each). This CDR3 comprises 16 residues. CDR1 and CDR2 (germline): SGHRS, YFSETQ. Trimming took 5 bases from V and 2 from J, leaving 19 bases between them. As DNA, the CDR3 is TGCGCCAGCAGAGCTGAGACAGCCGGACTTCAAGAGACCCAGTACTTC. Residues: CASRAETAGLQETQYF.

Regarding this clonotype: An end of the junction does not agree with germline; a read error may underlie this. The V and J genes are TRBV6-1 and TRBJ1-1, with D perhaps TRBD1 (6 bases). CDR1 MNHNS and CDR2 SASEGT come from the germline V gene. This CDR3 has 13 amino acids. This CDR3 is CTSSWAGEGEAFF. CDR3 coding DNA: TGTACCAGCAGCTGGGCAGGGGAGGGTGAAGCTTTCTTT.

Of note for this clonotype: An end of the junction differs from the germline gene, which may be a read error. V and J are TRBV6-1 and TRBJ2-1; 9 bases agree with TRBD1. CDR1 is MNHNS and CDR2 is SASEGT in the germline V gene. CDR3 length: 16 amino acids. The DNA of the CDR3 is TGTGCCTGCAGCACCGGACAGGGGACCTCTTACAATGAGCAGTTCTTC. Protein sequence: CACSTGQGTSYNEQFF.

This clonotype has a count of ten or more. This chain uses TRBV7-2 with TRBJ1-2, with a weak D call TRBD1 (6 bases). The CDR3 extends over 15 amino acids. V shed 4 bases and J shed 5 bases, with 17 bases lying between them. Germline CDR1 and CDR2: SGHTA and FQGNSA. This CDR3 is CASSSPGGAEYGYTF. CDR3 bases: TGTGCCAGCAGCTCGCCGGGGGGGGCGGAATATGGCTACACCTTC.

This chain joins TRBV9 and TRBJ1-2, with D possibly being TRBD1 (6 bases). Trimming pared 2 bases from V and 5 bases from J, leaving 19 bases between. Per germline, CDR1 SGDLS and CDR2 YYNGEE. This CDR3 contains 16 residues. This chain's CDR3 is CASSVTYRTDPYGYTF. The DNA for the CDR3 is TGTGCCAGCAGCGTCACCTATAGGACAGACCCATATGGCTACACCTTC.